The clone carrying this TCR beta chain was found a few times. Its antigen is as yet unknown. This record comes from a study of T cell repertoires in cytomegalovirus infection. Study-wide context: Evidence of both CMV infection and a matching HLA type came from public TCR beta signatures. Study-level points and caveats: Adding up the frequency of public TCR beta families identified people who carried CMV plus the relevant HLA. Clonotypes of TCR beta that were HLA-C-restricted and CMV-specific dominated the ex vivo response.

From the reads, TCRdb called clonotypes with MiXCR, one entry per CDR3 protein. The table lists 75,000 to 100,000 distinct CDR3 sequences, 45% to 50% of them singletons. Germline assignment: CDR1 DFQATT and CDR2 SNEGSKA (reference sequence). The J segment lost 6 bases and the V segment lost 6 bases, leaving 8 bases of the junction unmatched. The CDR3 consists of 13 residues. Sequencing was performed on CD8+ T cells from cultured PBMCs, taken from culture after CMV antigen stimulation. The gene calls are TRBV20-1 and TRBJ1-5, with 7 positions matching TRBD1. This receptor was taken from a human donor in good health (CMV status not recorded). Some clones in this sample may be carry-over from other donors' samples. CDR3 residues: CSALDRVGQPQHF. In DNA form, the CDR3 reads TGCAGTGCACTAGACAGGGTCGGTCAGCCCCAGCATTTT.